Following are 26 T cell receptor beta chains from one sample sequenced in a study of T cells in Graves' hyperthyroidism and ophthalmopathy (dated 2019 in TCRdb). Receptors were amplified or captured by multiplex PCR. The reads were generated on an Illumina HiSeq 2000. The TCR beta CDR3 regions were amplified from the RNA transcripts. The TCR CDR3 was subjected to a first round of RT-PCR using the HTBI primer set and the Qiagen OneStep RT-PCR kit. The public reads were run again by TCRdb, first through fastp at Q25 and then through MiXCR, and only productive beta chains were kept. Rows are combined by CDR3 protein, so each entry shows the most common genes and DNA. The sample contains a few hundred thousand distinct CDR3 sequences, around 43% of them found a single time. The ten largest clones represent 44% of the sample. Sequencing input: peripheral blood or thyroid tissue (not recorded which). The receptors here all came from an adult woman with Graves' disease, either hyperthyroidism or ophthalmopathy (not recorded which).

The CDR3 is CASSLRAGDTEAFF. The CDR3 DNA sequence: TGTGCCAGCAGCCTACGGGCGGGAGACACTGAAGCTTTCTTT. The chain combines TRBV7-9 with TRBJ1-1; no reliable D call. The CDR3 is 14 residues long. Trimming cost V 5 bases and J 3 bases, with 13 bases left between them. Germline V CDR1 and CDR2: SEHNR, FQNEAQ (reference sequence).

The rearrangement links TRBV7-9 to TRBJ1-1, with TRBD1 identical over 7 bases. Unmatched junction bases numbered 10, after V lost 5 bases and J lost 4 bases. Germline lookup yields CDR1 SEHNR and CDR2 FQNEAQ (reference sequence). There are 15 residues in the CDR3. The DNA of the CDR3 is TGTGCCAGCAGCGCAGCCCAGGGGGGGGCCACTGAAGCTTTCTTT. Translated: CASSAAQGGATEAFF. The entire variable domain, with the rest obtained from reference TRBV7-9 and TRBJ1-1, is as follows: DTGVSQNPRHKITKRGQNVTFRCDPISEHNRLYWYRQTLGQGPEFLTYFQNEAQLEKSRLLSDRFSAERPKGSFSTLEIQRTEQGDSAMYLCASSAAQGGATEAFFGQGTRLTVV.

The chain couples TRBV7-2 to TRBJ2-5; TRBD2 aligns across 7 bases. Germline CDR1 reads SGHTA; CDR2 reads FQGNSA. Losses at the gene ends were 6 bases for V and 5 bases for J; bases not matched to a gene: 9. The CDR3 contains 14 residues. The CDR3 region is CASSQSGGGETQYF. In DNA form, the CDR3 reads TGTGCCAGCAGTCAATCGGGAGGTGGGGAGACCCAGTACTTC.

This clonotype was seen ten or more times. The rearrangement uses TRBV29-1 and TRBJ1-2, with D perhaps TRBD1 (5 bases). This CDR3 has 13 amino acids. Trimming left V 5 bases short and J 4 bases short, with 14 bases between. Per germline, CDR1 SQVTM and CDR2 ANQGSEA. The CDR3 loop reads CSVNRDSGYGYTF. DNA of the CDR3: TGCAGCGTTAACCGGGACTCAGGCTATGGCTACACCTTC. Full variable domain (outside the CDR3, taken from reference TRBV29-1 and TRBJ1-2): SAVISQKPSRDICQRGTSLTIQCQVDSQVTMMFWYRQQPGQSLTLIATANQGSEATYESGFVIDKFPISRPNLTFSTLTVSNMSPEDSSIYLCSVNRDSGYGYTFGSGTRLTVV.

This chain connects TRBV10-3 to TRBJ1-1; a possible D gene is TRBD1 (6 bases). The ends were cut back, 0 bases at V and 10 bases at J, with 15 bases in the middle. Looked up from germline, CDR1 is ENHRY and CDR2 is SYGVKD. The CDR3 totals 14 residues. CDR3 coding DNA: TGTGCCATCAGTGAGTCGGGCAGGGGCGCCGGAGCTTTCTTT. Its protein is CAISESGRGAGAFF.

This clonotype was observed at least ten times. The chain employs TRBV6-7 and TRBJ1-5, with D perhaps matching TRBD1 (5 bases). TRBV6-7 is designated an ORF whose function remains uncertain. V was shortened by 6 bases and J by 5 bases, with 14 bases between the two germline ends. CDR3 size: 14 residues. CDR3 protein: CASRTAGCDQPQHF. The CDR3 bases are TGTGCCAGCAGAACCGCAGGGTGCGATCAGCCCCAGCATTTT.

This chain uses TRBV20-1 with TRBJ1-2, with no clear D. With 0 bases removed from V and 2 bases from J, the gap between germline ends came to 10 bases. Germline V gene lookup returns CDR1 DFQATT and CDR2 SNEGSKA (reference sequence). This CDR3 has 14 amino acids. The CDR3 spells CSARDPGLNYGYTF. The CDR3 DNA reads as TGCAGTGCTAGAGATCCCGGACTGAACTATGGCTACACCTTC.

This clonotype was picked up many times. The V gene is TRBV7-9, the J gene TRBJ2-2; weak D call: TRBD1 (5 bases). Germline V gene data show CDR1 as SEHNR and CDR2 as FQNEAQ (reference sequence). The V gene lost 5 bases and the J gene lost 4 bases, with 17 bases spanning the gap. This CDR3 spans 16 amino acids. CDR3 sequence: CASSPTWAGSTGELFF. CDR3 DNA: TGTGCCAGCAGCCCCACCTGGGCAGGGTCCACCGGGGAGCTGTTTTTT.

This clonotype was detected many times. This chain joins TRBV3-1 and TRBJ1-1; D gene ambiguous. Germline CDR1 is LGHDT and CDR2 is YNNKEL (reference sequence). This CDR3 contains 14 residues. The V end lost 4 bases, the J end lost 1 base, and 10 bases lay between the germline ends. CDR3 nucleotide sequence: TGTGCCAGCAGCCCGGGAGGCGGGAACACTGAAGCTTTCTTT. The encoded protein is CASSPGGGNTEAFF.

The chain joins TRBV9 to TRBJ2-5; perhaps TRBD1 as D (5 bases). The length of the CDR3 is 17 residues. The germline CDR1 and CDR2 sequences are SGDLS and YYNGEE. The V end was cut by 4 bases, the J end by 2 bases, with 21 bases between. The CDR3 reads CASSFQGGSVTQETQYF. CDR3 in DNA: TGTGCCAGCAGCTTTCAGGGCGGCTCCGTAACTCAAGAGACCCAGTACTTC.

V is TRBV7-2 and J is TRBJ1-1; D is unclear. The CDR3 is made up of 14 amino acids. Germline-derived CDR1 and CDR2 are SGHTA and FQGNSA. The V gene lost 1 base and the J gene lost 5 bases, with 11 bases spanning the gap. Here the CDR3 DNA reads TGTGCCAGCAGCTTAGGGTGGAGGGTTACTGAAGCTTTCTTT. This codes for CASSLGWRVTEAFF.

This clonotype was counted at least ten times. The chain combines TRBV5-6 with TRBJ1-5; D remains unclear. V lost 0 bases and J 9 bases, leaving 13 bases between the germline ends. Germline V gives CDR1 SGHDT, CDR2 YYEEEE. The CDR3 sequence is 14 residues long. The CDR3 sequence: CASSLASATSPQHF. The DNA of the CDR3 is TGTGCCAGCAGCTTGGCCTCGGCTACTTCGCCCCAGCATTTT.

This clonotype occurred a few times. The chain combines TRBV3-1 with TRBJ2-3; TRBD2 agrees at 10 bases. Germline V gene data show CDR1 as LGHDT and CDR2 as YNNKEL (reference sequence). The V segment lost 6 bases and the J segment 1 base; nucleotides outside the gene matches: 4. The length of the CDR3 is 15 residues. CDR3 nucleotides: TGTGCCAGCAGAGAGAGCGGGAGGGGCACAGATACGCAGTATTTT. Encoded protein: CASRESGRGTDTQYF.

This rearrangement joins TRBV10-3 to TRBJ1-2; no reliable D call. There are 12 residues in the CDR3. Germline V CDR1 and CDR2: ENHRY, SYGVKD. V dropped 5 bases and J dropped 0 bases, with 4 bases sitting between them. This CDR3 reads CAISWANYGYTF. The CDR3 bases are TGTGCCATCAGTTGGGCTAACTATGGCTACACCTTC.

This chain connects TRBV20-1 to TRBJ1-2; D may be TRBD1 (5 bases). The V end was cut by 0 bases, the J end by 6 bases, with 17 bases between. The CDR3 is 15 residues long. Germline values: CDR1 DFQATT, CDR2 SNEGSKA (reference sequence). This CDR3 is CSAREGPSGDDGYTF. The CDR3, as DNA: TGCAGTGCTAGAGAGGGGCCCTCTGGGGACGATGGCTACACCTTC.

This sequence joins TRBV7-8 and TRBJ2-7, with 8 positions matching TRBD1. Trimming cost V 1 base and J 2 bases; bases outside gene matches: 10. Germline loops: CDR1 SGHVS, CDR2 FQNEAQ. The CDR3 is made up of 17 amino acids. CDR3: CASSLGPLGQAPYEQYF. The CDR3 nucleotides are TGTGCCAGCAGCTTAGGTCCATTGGGACAGGCGCCCTACGAGCAGTACTTC.

The chain uses TRBV6-5 and TRBJ1-2; 8 bases align to TRBD1. Germline assignment: CDR1 MNHEY and CDR2 SVGAGI. V lost 6 bases and J lost 5; bases outside the gene matches: 8. The CDR3 has 14 amino acids. The CDR3 DNA follows: TGTGCCAGCAGAGCACAGGGGGGGACTTATGGCTACACCTTC. This gives the protein CASRAQGGTYGYTF.

The J gene is TRBJ1-2, the V gene TRBV29-1; TRBD1 aligns across 9 bases. CDR1 and CDR2 (germline): SQVTM, ANQGSEA. Trimming cost V 6 bases and J 8 bases; bases outside gene matches: 13. The CDR3 sequence is 14 residues long. The CDR3 sequence: CSVQQDRGIQGYTF. The CDR3 bases are TGCAGCGTCCAACAGGACAGGGGCATACAAGGCTACACCTTC.

This clonotype appeared a few times. The gene calls are TRBV6-5 and TRBJ1-4, with TRBD1 as a possible D gene (5 bases). This CDR3 has 17 amino acids. Germline assignment: CDR1 MNHEY and CDR2 SVGAGI. Trimming took off 4 bases at V and 8 bases at J, with 23 bases between the two ends. This CDR3 is CASSSNPSGFINEKLFF. In nucleotides, the CDR3 is TGTGCCAGCAGTTCAAACCCATCAGGGTTTATTAACGAAAAACTGTTTTTT.

The table lists this clonotype with a few counts. V usage is TRBV2 and J usage is TRBJ2-2; D possibly uses TRBD1 or TRBD2 (5 bases each). The CDR3 contains 15 residues. The V gene lost 7 bases and the J gene lost 5 bases, with 17 bases spanning the gap. Germline CDR1 and CDR2: SNHLY and FYNNEI. The CDR3 DNA sequence: TGTGCCAGCAATGGGAAACCGGGACGAACCGGGGAGCTGTTTTTT. The encoded protein is CASNGKPGRTGELFF.

This clonotype has a single count. This rearrangement joins TRBV15 to TRBJ2-7; maybe TRBD2 (5 bases). Trimming took 3 bases from V and 1 from J, leaving 19 bases between them. CDR1 LNHNV and CDR2 YYDKDF come from the germline V gene (reference sequence). CDR3 length equals 17 residues. The CDR3 loop is CATSRPGSGLPSYEQYF. The CDR3 DNA follows: TGTGCCACCAGCAGGCCCGGATCGGGGTTGCCGTCCTACGAGCAGTACTTC.

A few counts support this clonotype. The chain links TRBV7-9 to TRBJ2-5; tentative D call: TRBD1 (5 bases). CDR3 length equals 17 residues. Trimming took off 1 base at V and 9 bases at J, with 24 bases between the two ends. The germline CDR1 and CDR2 sequences are SEHNR and FQNEAQ (reference sequence). The CDR3 loop reads CASSLEFSTGHNQPQYF. DNA for the CDR3: TGTGCCAGCAGCTTAGAGTTCAGTACAGGACACAATCAGCCCCAGTACTTC.

This clonotype was seen more than once but under ten times. V usage is TRBV25-1 and J usage is TRBJ1-6; D unresolved. V was clipped by 1 base and J by 7 bases, with 11 bases between them. The CDR3 consists of 15 residues. CDR1 and CDR2 from the germline V gene are MGHDK and SYGVNS. The CDR3 DNA reads as TGTGCCAGCAGTGAATCTGCAGGCGTCAATTCACCCCTCCACTTT. Protein: CASSESAGVNSPLHF. The complete variable domain, with remaining parts taken from reference TRBV25-1 and TRBJ1-6, reads EADIYQTPRYLVIGTGKKITLECSQTMGHDKMYWYQQDPGMELHLIHYSYGVNSTEKGDLSSESTVSRIRTEHFPLTLESARPSHTSQYLCASSESAGVNSPLHFGNGTRLTVT.

The V call is TRBV7-9, the J call TRBJ2-7; D not resolved. The CDR3 runs 15 residues. In germline, CDR1 is SEHNR, CDR2 FQNEAQ (reference sequence). Trimming removed 5 bases from V and 3 bases from J, with 17 bases in between. The CDR3 loop is CASSPTAGPGYEQYF. The CDR3 region has the DNA TGTGCCAGCAGCCCAACCGCCGGACCCGGCTACGAGCAGTACTTC.

In this sample, this clonotype turned up a few times. This sequence joins TRBV6-5 and TRBJ2-7; D is undetermined. Trimming removed 4 bases at V and 6 bases at J, with 7 bases between. This CDR3 has 11 residues. Germline CDR1 reads MNHEY; CDR2 reads SVGAGI. CDR3 sequence reads: CASSFVGEQYF. CDR3 in DNA: TGTGCCAGCAGTTTTGTCGGCGAGCAGTACTTC.

The chain links TRBV15 to TRBJ2-3; D not certain. The CDR3 consists of 13 residues. Germline V gene lookup returns CDR1 LNHNV and CDR2 YYDKDF (reference sequence). Trimming left V 3 bases short and J 2 bases short, with 6 bases between. CDR3 nucleotides: TGTGCCACCAGCAGCTACCACACAGATACGCAGTATTTT. Its protein product is CATSSYHTDTQYF.